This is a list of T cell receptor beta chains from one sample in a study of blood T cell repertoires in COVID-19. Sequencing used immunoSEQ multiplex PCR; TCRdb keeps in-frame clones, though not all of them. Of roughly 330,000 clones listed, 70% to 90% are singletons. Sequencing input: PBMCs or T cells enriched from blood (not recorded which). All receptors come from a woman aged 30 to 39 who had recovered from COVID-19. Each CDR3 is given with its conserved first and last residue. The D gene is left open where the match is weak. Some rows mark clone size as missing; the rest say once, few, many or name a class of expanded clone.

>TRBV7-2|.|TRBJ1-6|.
TGTGCCAGCAGCCTGGGACCACGGGGGAATTCACCCCTCCACTTT
CASSLGPRGNSPLHF
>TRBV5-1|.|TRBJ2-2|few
TGCGCCAGCACCTTTTCAGGGGATACCGGGGAGCTGTTTTTT
CASTFSGDTGELFF
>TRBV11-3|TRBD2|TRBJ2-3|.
TGTGCCAGCAGCCTTGGACTAGCGGGGGGGTTTAGCACAGATACGCAGTATTTT
CASSLGLAGGFSTDTQYF
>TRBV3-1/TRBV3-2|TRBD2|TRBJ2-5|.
TGTGCCAGCAGCCAAGACCTACTAGCGGGGGGATACGAGACCCAGTACTTC
CASSQDLLAGGYETQYF
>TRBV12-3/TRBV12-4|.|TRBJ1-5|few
TGTGCCAGCAGTTTACACGGGGATCAGCCCCAGCATTTT
CASSLHGDQPQHF
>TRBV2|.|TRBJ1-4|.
TGTGCCAGCAGTATTTTTAGGACAGCAGATGCAACTAATGAAAAACTGTTTTTT
CASSIFRTADATNEKLFF
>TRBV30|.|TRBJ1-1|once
TGTGCCTGGAGCTTCTCCGTCAGGGGAGTCACTGAAGCTTTCTTT
CAWSFSVRGVTEAFF
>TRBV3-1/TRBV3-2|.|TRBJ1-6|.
TGTGCCAGCAGCCAAGATCCAACAGGGAGTTCACCCCTCCACTTT
CASSQDPTGSSPLHF
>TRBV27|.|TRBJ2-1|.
TGTGCCAGCAGTTTTGGAGCGGCTTACAATGAGCAGTTCTTC
CASSFGAAYNEQFF
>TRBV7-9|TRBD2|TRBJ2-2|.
TGTGCCAGCAGCACCTGGACTAGCGGGGACCGGGAGCTGTTTTTT
CASSTWTSGDRELFF
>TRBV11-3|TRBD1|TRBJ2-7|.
TGTGCCAGCAGCTTAGGACAGGGGGGCGAGCAGTACTTC
CASSLGQGGEQYF
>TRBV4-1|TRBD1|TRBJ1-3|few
TGCGCCAGCAGCCAAGGACAGGGTAACTCTGGAAACACCATATATTTT
CASSQGQGNSGNTIYF
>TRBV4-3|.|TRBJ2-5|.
TGCGCCAGCAGCCAAGATCATTCCCCCATAGAGACCCAGTACTTC
CASSQDHSPIETQYF
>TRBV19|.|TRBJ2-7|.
TGTGCCAGTTCTGACAGGACAACCTACGAGCAGTACTTC
CASSDRTTYEQYF
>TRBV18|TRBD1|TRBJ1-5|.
TGTGCCAGCTCACGGGACAGGGGGAAGGGGCAGCCCCAGCATTTT
CASSRDRGKGQPQHF
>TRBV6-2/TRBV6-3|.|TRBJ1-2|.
TGTGCCAGCAGTTACTTACCGTCAGGGGAAGGAGCTTACCCGGTTCTCTATGGCTACACCTTC
CASSYLPSGEGAYPVLYGYTF
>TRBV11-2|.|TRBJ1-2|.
TGTGCCAGCAGCCCTAGCGGTGGAAATGGCTACACCTTC
CASSPSGGNGYTF
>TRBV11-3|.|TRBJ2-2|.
TGTGCCAGCAGCCGCTCCAGCACCGGGGAGCTGTTTTTT
CASSRSSTGELFF
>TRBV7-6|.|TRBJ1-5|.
TGTGCCAGCAGCTCGGGTGGAAGCGGGCCTTTCAATCAGCCCCAGCATTTT
CASSSGGSGPFNQPQHF
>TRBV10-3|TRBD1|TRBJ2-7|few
TGTGCCATCAGTGAAGGGGACAGCAACTCCTACGAGCAGTACTTC
CAISEGDSNSYEQYF
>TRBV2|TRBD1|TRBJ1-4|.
TGTGCCAGCAGTGAGAGGACAGGGGGCTATGAAAAACTGTTTTTT
CASSERTGGYEKLFF
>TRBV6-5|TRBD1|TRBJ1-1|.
TGTGCCAGCAGTTACTCGTCTGCAGGGGGGACTGAAGCTTTCTTT
CASSYSSAGGTEAFF
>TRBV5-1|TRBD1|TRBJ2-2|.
TGCGCCAGCAGCCCCCTGGGGGCACAGGGGGTAGCCGGGGAGCTGTTTTTT
CASSPLGAQGVAGELFF
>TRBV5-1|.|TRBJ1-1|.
TGCGCCAGCAGCCTGGAGGGGCCGGCAGATGAAGCTTTCTTT
CASSLEGPADEAFF
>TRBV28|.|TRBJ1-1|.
TGTGCCAGCACCGAACCGTCGGGTCGCGGGACTGAAGCTTTCTTT
CASTEPSGRGTEAFF
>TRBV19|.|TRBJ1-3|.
TGTGCCAGCACAACAGGGACCTCTGGAAACACCATATATTTT
CASTTGTSGNTIYF
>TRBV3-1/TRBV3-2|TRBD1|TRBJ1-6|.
TGTGCCAGCAGCCATGGACAGGGGGTTTATTCACCCCTCCACTTT
CASSHGQGVYSPLHF
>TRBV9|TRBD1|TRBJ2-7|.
TGTGCCAGCAGCGTGGGACAGGGGATCTACGAGCAGTACTTC
CASSVGQGIYEQYF
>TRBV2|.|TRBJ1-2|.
TGTGCCAGCTTCCAGGCATTAGCTAACTATGGCTACACCTTC
CASFQALANYGYTF